This TCR beta chain was sequenced during a study of blood T cell repertoires in COVID-19. Overall study: T cells, B-cell-depleted T cells, or PBMCs provided the cDNA or gDNA that served as material.

Clones were sequenced by immunoSEQ multiplex PCR, and TCRdb holds only the in-frame ones, with some missing. There are approximately 140,000 clones in the sample; roughly 88% occur only once, and about 1.2% lies in the top ten. Losses at the gene ends were 4 bases for V and 5 bases for J; bases not matched to a gene: 8. The V gene's germline CDR1 is LNHDA and CDR2 SQIVND (reference sequence). The CDR3 loop spans 15 amino acids. The chain joins TRBV19 to TRBJ1-5; 7 bases agree with TRBD1. This TCR was sampled from a woman in her 30s with acute COVID-19. The sample was PBMCs or T cells enriched from blood (not recorded which). DNA for the CDR3: TGTGCCAGTAGTACGGGCCCACAGGGGTATCAGCCCCAGCATTTT. This sequence encodes CASSTGPQGYQPQHF.